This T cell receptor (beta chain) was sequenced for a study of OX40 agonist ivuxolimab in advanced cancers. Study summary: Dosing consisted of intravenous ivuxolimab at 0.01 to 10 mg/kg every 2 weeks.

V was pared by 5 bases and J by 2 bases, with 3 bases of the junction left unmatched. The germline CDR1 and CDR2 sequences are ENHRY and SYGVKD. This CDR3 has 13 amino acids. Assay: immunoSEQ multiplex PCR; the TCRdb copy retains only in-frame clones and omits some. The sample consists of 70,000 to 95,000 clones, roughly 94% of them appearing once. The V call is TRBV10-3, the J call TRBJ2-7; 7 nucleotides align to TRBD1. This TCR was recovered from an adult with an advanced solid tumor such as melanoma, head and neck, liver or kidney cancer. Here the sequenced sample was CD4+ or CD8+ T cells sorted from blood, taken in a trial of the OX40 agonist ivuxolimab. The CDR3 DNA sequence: TGTGCCATCAGTACAACAGGGGCCTACGAGCAGTACTTC. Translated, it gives CAISTTGAYEQYF.